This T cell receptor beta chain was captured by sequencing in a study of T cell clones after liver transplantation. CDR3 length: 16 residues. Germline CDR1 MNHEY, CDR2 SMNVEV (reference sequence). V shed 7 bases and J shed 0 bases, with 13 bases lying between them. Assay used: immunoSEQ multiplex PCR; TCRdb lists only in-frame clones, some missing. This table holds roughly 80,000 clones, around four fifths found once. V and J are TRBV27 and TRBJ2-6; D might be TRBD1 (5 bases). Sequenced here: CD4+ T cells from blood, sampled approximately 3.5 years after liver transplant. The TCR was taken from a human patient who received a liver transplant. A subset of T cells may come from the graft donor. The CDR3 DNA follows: TGTGCCAGCACTTCGATCACAGGCTCTGGGGCCAACGTCCTGACTTTC. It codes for CASTSITGSGANVLTF.